The 27 T cell receptor beta chains reported below all come from one sample, sequenced in a study of cytotoxic CD8 clonotypes in ibrutinib-treated CLL. TCRdb's copy holds only in-frame clones and misses some; the assay was immunoSEQ multiplex PCR. The table has approximately 90,000 clones, roughly 80% seen once. This specimen consisted of PBMCs, obtained after 24 months of ibrutinib treatment. The receptors were sampled from a human donor with chronic lymphocytic leukemia.

This chain links TRBV7-9 with TRBJ1-2; TRBD1 matches 9 bases. This CDR3 is 15 amino acids long. CDR1 is SEHNR and CDR2 is FQNEAQ in the germline V gene (reference sequence). The J segment lost 4 bases and the V segment lost 5 bases, leaving 8 bases of the junction unmatched. CDR3 protein: CASSQHTGGGYGYTF. The CDR3, as DNA: TGTGCCAGCAGCCAACACACAGGGGGCGGCTATGGCTACACCTTC.

The CDR3 coding sequence is TGTGCCAGCAGTTACTCCTTCACAGACAATGAGCAGTTCTTC. Protein: CASSYSFTDNEQFF. This sequence joins TRBV6-5 and TRBJ2-1; D ambiguous. Germline CDR1 MNHEY, CDR2 SVGAGI. V lost 0 bases and J 5 bases, leaving 8 bases between the germline ends. The CDR3 consists of 14 residues.

The chain couples TRBV13 to TRBJ1-4; TRBD1 might be the D (5 bases). Between the trimmed V and J ends, which lost 11 bases and 0 bases, there was a span of 19 bases. This CDR3 spans 16 amino acids. Germline V gene data show CDR1 as PRHDT and CDR2 as FYEKMQ (reference sequence). The CDR3 spells CAATSGTPATNEKLFF. For the CDR3, the DNA is TGTGCCGCCACCTCCGGGACGCCTGCAACTAATGAAAAACTGTTTTTT.

The gene calls are TRBV7-9 and TRBJ1-4; 8 positions match TRBD1. The CDR3 runs 16 residues. J gave up 6 bases and V 0 bases, and 6 bases lay outside the gene matches. Germline V lookup: CDR1 SEHNR, CDR2 FQNEAQ (reference sequence). CDR3 in amino acids: CASSLAGGTGYEKLFF. CDR3 DNA sequence: TGTGCCAGCAGCTTAGCAGGTGGGACAGGCTATGAAAAACTGTTTTTT.

J is TRBJ2-5 and V is TRBV7-9; 16 bases align to TRBD2. J lost 3 bases, V lost 5 bases, and 6 bases had no gene match. Germline lookup yields CDR1 SEHNR and CDR2 FQNEAQ (reference sequence). The CDR3 covers 17 residues. CDR3 amino acids: CASSPPGLAGGKETQYF. The CDR3 nucleotides are TGTGCCAGCAGCCCACCGGGACTAGCGGGAGGGAAAGAGACCCAGTACTTC.

This clone was observed at least ten times. This chain joins TRBV6-5 and TRBJ2-7; 9 nucleotides line up with TRBD1. V was clipped by 4 bases and J by 3 bases; unmatched bases: 7. Looked up from germline, CDR1 is MNHEY and CDR2 is SVGAGI. The CDR3 totals 15 residues. The CDR3 DNA follows: TGTGCCAGCAGTTTCACAGGGGGCGCAGTCTACGAGCAGTACTTC. Translated: CASSFTGGAVYEQYF.

CDR3 amino acids: CASSDRAGADTQYF. The CDR3 coding sequence is TGTGCCAGTAGCGACAGGGCGGGGGCAGATACGCAGTATTTT. The chain employs TRBV19 and TRBJ2-3; D tentatively reads TRBD1 or TRBD2 (7 bases each). The CDR3 runs to 14 residues. The V gene lost 6 bases and the J gene lost 4 bases, with 14 bases spanning the gap. Germline V lookup: CDR1 LNHDA, CDR2 SQIVND (reference sequence).

V is TRBV5-1 and J is TRBJ1-2, with D possibly TRBD1 on 6 matching bases. The germline gives CDR1 SGHRS, CDR2 YFSETQ. Trimming pared 0 bases from V and 4 bases from J, leaving 7 bases between. This CDR3 spans 13 amino acids. This CDR3 is CASSLETGYGYTF. CDR3 DNA sequence: TGCGCCAGCAGCTTGGAGACAGGCTATGGCTACACCTTC.

This chain links TRBV18 with TRBJ2-1, with TRBD2 as a possible D gene (5 bases). Trimming cost V 1 base and J 5 bases, with 9 bases left between them. Germline CDR1 is KGHSH and CDR2 is LQKENI. The CDR3 is 14 residues long. The CDR3 region has the DNA TGTGCCAGCTCACCACTCCTAGCTCACAATGAGCAGTTCTTC. Protein product: CASSPLLAHNEQFF.

This clone came up once. The chain uses TRBV6-1 and TRBJ2-3; D is perhaps TRBD1 (6 bases). The length of the CDR3 is 16 residues. Germline loops: CDR1 MNHNS, CDR2 SASEGT. V lost 3 bases and J lost 4, with 17 bases in between. The CDR3 bases are TGTGCCAGCAGTGATTGGACAGTGTATGTTGCAGATACGCAGTATTTT. Translated: CASSDWTVYVADTQYF.

The chain couples TRBV7-3 to TRBJ2-1, with 9 bases identical to TRBD2. The CDR3 totals 15 residues. From germline, CDR1 is SGHTA and CDR2 FQGTGA. J lost 6 bases, V lost 5 bases, and 8 bases had no gene match. The CDR3: CASSLRGLAVNEQFF. CDR3 nucleotide sequence: TGTGCCAGCAGCCTGAGGGGACTAGCAGTCAATGAGCAGTTCTTC.

This clone was counted once. J is TRBJ1-1 and V is TRBV7-3; perhaps TRBD1 as D (6 bases). This CDR3 has 15 residues. The V end was cut by 7 bases, the J end by 6 bases, with 21 bases between. CDR1 is SGHTA and CDR2 is FQGTGA in the germline V gene. CDR3: CASIHPGGTLAEAFF. The CDR3 region has the DNA TGTGCCAGCATCCATCCCGGAGGGACACTGGCTGAAGCTTTCTTT. The whole variable domain, filled in from reference TRBV7-3 and TRBJ1-1, reads GAGVSQTPSNKVTEKGKYVELRCDPISGHTALYWYRQSLGQGPEFLIYFQGTGAADDSGLPNDRFFAVRPEGSVSTLKIQRTERGDSAVYLCASIHPGGTLAEAFFGQGTRLTVV.

The rearrangement joins TRBV7-9 to TRBJ1-1; 11 nucleotides line up with TRBD1. V shed 5 bases, J shed 7 bases, and the junction held 6 bases outside the gene matches. The CDR3 runs 14 residues. The V gene's germline CDR1 is SEHNR and CDR2 FQNEAQ (reference sequence). CDR3 region: CASSQGQGEREAFF. The CDR3 coding sequence is TGTGCCAGCAGCCAGGGACAGGGGGAACGTGAAGCTTTCTTT.

This clone was found once. V is TRBV19 and J is TRBJ2-2, with TRBD1 matching 8 bases. The CDR3 runs to 15 residues. Germline-derived CDR1 and CDR2 are LNHDA and SQIVND (reference sequence). Trimming took 7 bases from V and 7 from J; bases not matched to a gene: 11. This chain's CDR3 is CASTLGQGAVGELFF. CDR3 sequence (DNA): TGTGCCAGTACACTGGGGCAGGGGGCCGTCGGGGAGCTGTTTTTT.

The J gene is TRBJ2-7, the V gene TRBV7-3, with 16 positions matching TRBD2. CDR1 is SGHTA and CDR2 is FQGTGA in the germline V gene. The trim removed 3 bases at V and 0 bases at J, leaving 5 bases unmatched. The CDR3 loop spans 18 amino acids. This chain's CDR3 is CASSLTGLAGGSSYEQYF. The DNA of the CDR3 is TGTGCCAGCAGCTTGACGGGACTAGCGGGAGGGAGCTCCTACGAGCAGTACTTC.

The J gene is TRBJ2-5, the V gene TRBV5-1; D remains ambiguous. V was clipped by 0 bases and J by 1 base, with 10 bases between them. This CDR3 contains 15 residues. The germline V gene has CDR1 SGHRS and CDR2 YFSETQ. In nucleotides, the CDR3 is TGCGCCAGCAGCTTGGCTCCCGACTCCCAAGAGACCCAGTACTTC. Encoded protein: CASSLAPDSQETQYF.

The chain links TRBV9 to TRBJ2-5, with D tentatively TRBD1 (6 bases). V was cut by 0 bases and J by 5 bases, with 14 bases left in between. The CDR3 extends over 15 amino acids. Per germline, CDR1 SGDLS and CDR2 YYNGEE. CDR3 coding DNA: TGTGCCAGCAGCGTAGTGGCAGGGGTTTCGGAGACCCAGTACTTC. It is translated as CASSVVAGVSETQYF.

The genes are TRBV6-1 and TRBJ1-2, with unresolved D. V shed 3 bases and J shed 7 bases, with 9 bases lying between them. This CDR3 is 12 amino acids long. The germline CDR1 and CDR2 sequences are MNHNS and SASEGT. For the CDR3, the DNA is TGTGCCAGCAGTGATACAGCGGGTGGCTACACCTTC. Protein product: CASSDTAGGYTF.

This chain uses TRBV7-9 with TRBJ2-3, with D possibly TRBD1 on 5 matching bases. Germline lookup yields CDR1 SEHNR and CDR2 FQNEAQ (reference sequence). Trimming cost V 1 base and J 3 bases, with 11 bases left between them. The CDR3 has 15 amino acids. CDR3 protein: CASSLVGSGTDTQYF. CDR3 nucleotides: TGTGCCAGCAGCTTAGTCGGATCAGGGACAGATACGCAGTATTTT.

V is TRBV5-1 and J is TRBJ2-2, with 9 nucleotides matching TRBD1. J lost 4 bases, V lost 4 bases, and 8 bases had no gene match. Per the germline V gene, CDR1 is SGHRS and CDR2 is YFSETQ. The CDR3 length is 16 residues. The CDR3 bases are TGCGCCAGCAGCATGGGACAGGGAGGTAGCACCGGGGAGCTGTTTTTT. This codes for CASSMGQGGSTGELFF.

The rearrangement joins TRBV9 to TRBJ1-1; D is perhaps TRBD1 (6 bases). The germline gives CDR1 SGDLS, CDR2 YYNGEE. Trimming pared 0 bases from V and 3 bases from J, leaving 12 bases between. The length of the CDR3 is 15 residues. The DNA for the CDR3 is TGTGCCAGCAGCGTAGACGGCAGGGGCGACACTGAAGCTTTCTTT. Amino acid sequence: CASSVDGRGDTEAFF. The entire variable domain, with the rest obtained from reference TRBV9 and TRBJ1-1, is as follows: DSGVTQTPKHLITATGQRVTLRCSPRSGDLSVYWYQQSLDQGLQFLIQYYNGEERAKGNILERFSAQQFPDLHSELNLSSLELGDSALYFCASSVDGRGDTEAFFGQGTRLTVV.

This clone was seen a few times. The chain links TRBV2 to TRBJ2-7; 14 bases are shared with TRBD2. The CDR3 covers 16 residues. Per germline, CDR1 SNHLY and CDR2 FYNNEI. Trimming cost V 7 bases and J 2 bases; bases outside gene matches: 7. DNA for the CDR3: TGTGCCAGCACGGGACTAGCGGGAGTTAATACCTACGAGCAGTACTTC. Encoded protein: CASTGLAGVNTYEQYF.

This clone was seen a handful of times. This chain links TRBV6-1 with TRBJ2-7, with 10 positions matching TRBD1. The germline CDR1 and CDR2 sequences are MNHNS and SASEGT. Trimming took 6 bases from V and 6 from J; bases not matched to a gene: 5. There are 13 residues in the CDR3. The CDR3: CASRGTGEFEQYF. DNA for the CDR3: TGTGCCAGCAGAGGGACAGGGGAATTCGAGCAGTACTTC.

The chain joins TRBV5-8 to TRBJ1-3; D unresolved. Germline V gene sequence: CDR1 SGHTS, CDR2 YDEGEE. V lost 3 bases to trimming and J lost 0 bases, with 13 bases between them. The CDR3 consists of 16 residues. In DNA form, the CDR3 reads TGTGCCAGCAGCTGGGAGGTCGGCGCCTCTGGAAACACCATATATTTT. It yields the protein CASSWEVGASGNTIYF.

The CDR3 bases are TGTGCCAGTAACGCAGCGGACACCTACGAGCAGTACTTC. Protein: CASNAADTYEQYF. This sequence joins TRBV19 and TRBJ2-7; D may match TRBD1 or TRBD2 (5 bases each). The CDR3 is 13 residues long. V lost 7 bases to trimming and J lost 2 bases, with 12 bases between them. CDR1 is LNHDA and CDR2 is SQIVND in the germline V gene (reference sequence). The complete variable domain, with remaining parts taken from reference TRBV19 and TRBJ2-7, reads DGGITQSPKYLFRKEGQNVTLSCEQNLNHDAMYWYRQDPGQGLRLIYYSQIVNDFQKGDIAEGYSVSREKKESFPLTVTSAQKNPTAFYLCASNAADTYEQYFGPGTRLTVT.

The chain carries TRBV4-2 and TRBJ2-1; D may correspond to TRBD1 or TRBD2 (5 bases each). Germline CDR1 is LGHNA and CDR2 is YNFKEQ. The ends were cut back, 0 bases at V and 4 bases at J, with 13 bases in the middle. The CDR3 has 16 amino acids. CDR3 DNA: TGTGCCAGCAGCCAAGATAGCATGGGGGTTTACAATGAGCAGTTCTTC. This codes for CASSQDSMGVYNEQFF.

The CDR3 sequence: CASSPGLAGLGSEQFF. The CDR3 nucleotides are TGCGCCAGCAGTCCTGGACTAGCGGGACTGGGGAGTGAGCAGTTCTTC. This rearrangement joins TRBV5-1 to TRBJ2-1, with 12 bases aligning to TRBD2. Germline V CDR1 and CDR2: SGHRS, YFSETQ. This CDR3 contains 16 residues. J lost 9 bases, V lost 5 bases, and 12 bases had no gene match. Together with reference TRBV5-1 and TRBJ2-1, the CDR3 gives the full variable domain: KAGVTQTPRYLIKTRGQQVTLSCSPISGHRSVSWYQQTPGQGLQFLFEYFSETQRNKGNFPGRFSGRQFSNSRSEMNVSTLELGDSALYLCASSPGLAGLGSEQFFGPGTRLTVL.